A selection of T cell receptor beta chains follows, all from one sample in a study of beta chain features in type 1 diabetes. Profiling relied on immunoSEQ multiplex PCR, and the TCRdb table lists in-frame clones only, not all of them. In the table there are approximately 250,000 clones, roughly 13% of which are singletons. The sequenced material came from naive CD4+ T cells from blood. The receptor set was obtained from a woman between 40 and 55 years old in good health. Each CDR3 is given with its conserved first and last residue. The D gene is left open where the match is weak. A row's size may be missing; if present it is once, few, many or a size class.

D | size | J | V | CDR3
NA | NA | TRBJ1-1 | TRBV5-6 | CASSLVTGRNTEAFF
TRBD2 | few | TRBJ2-3 | TRBV5-1 | CASRPGLASDTQYF
NA | NA | TRBJ2-3 | TRBV27 | CASSLLDLGSSTDTQYF
NA | few | TRBJ2-7 | TRBV4-3 | CASSQEEGHRSLGGYEQYF
TRBD2 | NA | TRBJ2-7 | TRBV7-2 | CASSPGLAGAIPYEQYF
NA | many | TRBJ2-5 | TRBV14 | CASSRTQETQYF
TRBD2 | few | TRBJ2-3 | TRBV5-4 | CASSLGSGTTTQYF
TRBD2 | NA | TRBJ2-3 | TRBV6-1 | CASSERASGGRGTDTQYF
TRBD1 | NA | TRBJ2-6 | TRBV29-1 | CSVATGQAPSGANVLTF
NA | NA | TRBJ1-2 | TRBV6-5 | CASSLTGTTYGYTF
TRBD2 | once | TRBJ2-1 | TRBV6-5 | CASSLTSDTEQFF
NA | few | TRBJ1-2 | TRBV15 | CATSREAGAGYGYTF
NA | NA | NA | TRBV11-2 | CASSPQRETQYF
NA | few | TRBJ2-7 | TRBV7-2 | CASSSWAAGEQYF
NA | NA | TRBJ1-5 | TRBV7-2 | CASSLKGDQPQHF
NA | NA | TRBJ2-5 | TRBV5-4 | CASSAGYQETQYF
TRBD1 | NA | TRBJ2-7 | TRBV29-1 | CSVEKGTGGLSEQYF
NA | NA | TRBJ1-2 | TRBV10-3 | CAISESRVADGYTF
NA | few | TRBJ2-5 | TRBV5-6 | CASSLDSSLGLLETQYF
NA | NA | TRBJ1-5 | TRBV9 | CASSVVGDQPQHF
TRBD1 | few | TRBJ2-7 | TRBV2 | CASPRQPGQGVGYEQYF
NA | NA | TRBJ1-1 | TRBV19 | CASRTGGTEAFF
NA | few | TRBJ2-1 | TRBV9 | CASSTRGDSYNEQFF
NA | NA | TRBJ1-5 | TRBV6-5 | CASSPDRTQPQHF
TRBD2 | NA | TRBJ2-1 | TRBV14 | CASSQVISLAGYNEQFF
NA | NA | TRBJ2-5 | TRBV2 | CASSEGGRTTVKETQYF
TRBD1 | NA | TRBJ2-7 | TRBV9 | CASSVEGAGGDYEQYF
NA | NA | TRBJ2-3 | TRBV7-2 | CASSLRQGRVTDTQYF
NA | NA | TRBJ1-5 | TRBV27 | CASSGGRPDQPQHF
NA | NA | TRBJ1-6 | TRBV5-1 | CASSSTLGGAFSPLHF
NA | few | TRBJ1-1 | TRBV14 | CASSRPRVSTEAFF
NA | few | TRBJ2-3 | TRBV7-2 | CASSTDVRDTQYF
NA | few | TRBJ1-2 | TRBV9 | CASSPRRGYGYTF
TRBD1 | few | TRBJ1-6 | TRBV2 | CASTSRQGSSPLHF
NA | NA | TRBJ2-7 | TRBV1 | CTSSHSPGQDYEQYF
TRBD2 | few | TRBJ2-5 | TRBV6-5 | CASSYSPGGQETQYF
TRBD1 | NA | TRBJ1-2 | TRBV25-1 | CASSEDQGGYGYTF
NA | NA | TRBJ2-3 | TRBV10-3 | CAISASGNDADTQYF
TRBD1 | few | TRBJ2-7 | TRBV7-6 | CASSIEQGAYEQYF
TRBD1 | few | TRBJ1-1 | TRBV5-6 | CASSPTGWNTEAFF
TRBD2 | NA | TRBJ2-5 | TRBV2 | CASRIAGVYQETQYF
NA | NA | TRBJ2-2 | TRBV11-3 | CASSWTVNTGELFF
TRBD2 | NA | TRBJ2-5 | TRBV18 | CASSLRLAGVGETQYF
TRBD2 | NA | TRBJ2-5 | TRBV18 | CASSTQSTLAGRTSGTQYF
TRBD2 | few | TRBJ2-5 | TRBV5-5 | CASSLGTSGGHQETQYF
NA | many | TRBJ2-2 | TRBV9 | CASSVQVTGELFF
TRBD1 | NA | TRBJ1-2 | TRBV5-1 | CASSPAGGNYGYTF
TRBD2 | NA | TRBJ2-7 | TRBV18 | CASSPSRGGTYEQYF
TRBD1 | NA | TRBJ2-1 | TRBV6-5 | CASSYSAGQGLDEQFF
TRBD2 | NA | TRBJ2-3 | TRBV6-1 | CATETGLAGTDTQYF